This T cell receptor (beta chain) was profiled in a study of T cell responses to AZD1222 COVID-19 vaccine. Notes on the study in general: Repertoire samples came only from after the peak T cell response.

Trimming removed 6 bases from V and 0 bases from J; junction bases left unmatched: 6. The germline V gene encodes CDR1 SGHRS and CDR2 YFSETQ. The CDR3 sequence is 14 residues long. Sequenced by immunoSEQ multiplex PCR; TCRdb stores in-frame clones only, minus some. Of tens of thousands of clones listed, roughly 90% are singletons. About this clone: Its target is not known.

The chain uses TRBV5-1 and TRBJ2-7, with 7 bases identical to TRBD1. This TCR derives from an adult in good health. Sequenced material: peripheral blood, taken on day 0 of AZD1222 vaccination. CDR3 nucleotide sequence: TGCGCCAGCAAGGGTCAGGGGGACTCCTACGAGCAGTACTTC. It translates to CASKGQGDSYEQYF.